The next 30 T cell receptor beta chains were all read from a single sample in a study of blood T cells in healthy people across ages. Alongside a J-beta primer mix, a sample-barcoded 5' primer served in a second PCR lasting about 7 to 12 cycles. TCRdb called the 5' RACE reads again in MiXCR, with one record for every CDR3 protein. This table holds 850,000 to 1,000,000 distinct CDR3 sequences, roughly 51% found once. Specimen: blood. These receptors were obtained from a woman in her fifties or sixties in good health.

The rearrangement uses TRBV29-1 and TRBJ1-5, with 7 bases aligning to TRBD1. CDR3 length equals 14 residues. V lost 6 bases to trimming and J lost 7 bases; unmatched junction nucleotides: 12. From germline, CDR1 is SQVTM and CDR2 ANQGSEA. CDR3 nucleotide sequence: TGCAGCGTCAAGGACAGGAAGACATGGCAGCCCCAGCATTTT. It encodes CSVKDRKTWQPQHF. The full variable domain, rest sourced from reference TRBV29-1 and TRBJ1-5, is SAVISQKPSRDICQRGTSLTIQCQVDSQVTMMFWYRQQPGQSLTLIATANQGSEATYESGFVIDKFPISRPNLTFSTLTVSNMSPEDSSIYLCSVKDRKTWQPQHFGDGTRLSIL.

This clonotype was detected ten times or more. The CDR3 loop is CASSPKLALEQFF. Here the CDR3 DNA reads TGTGCCAGCAGCCCTAAGCTAGCTCTTGAGCAGTTCTTC. The genes are TRBV7-2 and TRBJ2-1; possible D gene TRBD2, 5 bases. CDR1 and CDR2 (germline): SGHTA, FQGNSA. The CDR3 length is 13 residues. V lost 5 bases, J lost 9 bases, and 14 bases lay in between. The full variable domain, with the rest looked up from reference TRBV7-2 and TRBJ2-1, is GAGVSQSPSNKVTEKGKDVELRCDPISGHTALYWYRQSLGQGLEFLIYFQGNSAPDKSGLPSDRFSAERTGGSVSTLTIQRTQQEDSAVYLCASSPKLALEQFFGPGTRLTVL.

This chain connects TRBV28 to TRBJ2-7; possibly TRBD2 for D (6 bases). This CDR3 is built from 15 residues. Germline loops: CDR1 MDHEN, CDR2 SYDVKM. Trimming removed 6 bases from V and 3 bases from J, with 18 bases in between. The CDR3: CASSWLNVGGYEQYF. The CDR3 region has the DNA TGTGCCAGCAGCTGGCTTAATGTGGGAGGCTACGAGCAGTACTTC.

J is TRBJ2-3 and V is TRBV12-5; TRBD2 is a possible D gene (6 bases). This CDR3 region has 16 residues. V was pared by 2 bases and J by 4 bases, with 16 bases between. The germline V gene encodes CDR1 LGHNT and CDR2 FRNRAP. The CDR3 region has the DNA TGTGCTAGTGGTTTGCCAACGGGGCGGGATTCAGATACGCAGTATTTT. It specifies CASGLPTGRDSDTQYF.

The V gene is TRBV14, the J gene TRBJ1-1; D might be TRBD1 (6 bases). Trimming took 1 base from V and 4 from J, leaving 10 bases between them. The CDR3 sequence is 14 residues long. CDR1 SGHDN and CDR2 FVKESK come from the germline V gene. The CDR3 protein is CASSQVGHGTEAFF. The CDR3 DNA is TGTGCCAGCAGCCAAGTGGGACACGGCACTGAAGCTTTCTTT.

The V and J genes are TRBV6-5 and TRBJ2-5, with D unresolved. This CDR3 is 12 amino acids long. The germline gives CDR1 MNHEY, CDR2 SVGAGI. Trimming stripped 8 bases from V and 7 bases from J, with 14 bases between. The CDR3 sequence is CASATVLRTQYF. The CDR3 DNA sequence: TGTGCCAGCGCCACAGTCCTCCGGACCCAGTACTTC.

This clonotype showed up just a few times. The rearrangement joins TRBV12-3 or TRBV12-4 to TRBJ2-3; 8 positions match TRBD1. J was trimmed by 4 bases and V by 5 bases; bases with no gene match: 5. CDR3 size: 14 residues. DNA of the CDR3: TGTGCCAGCAGTCGGGACAGGAGCGCAGATACGCAGTATTTT. Translated: CASSRDRSADTQYF.

V is TRBV30 and J is TRBJ2-1, with TRBD2 matching 8 bases. There are 15 residues in the CDR3. Looked up from germline, CDR1 is GTSNPN and CDR2 is SVGIG (reference sequence). V trimming: 0 bases; J trimming: 3 bases; junction bases outside the gene matches: 4. The CDR3 DNA is TGTGCCTGGAGTGTAGGAGCGGGAGTCTACAATGAGCAGTTCTTC. It translates to CAWSVGAGVYNEQFF.

Concerning this clonotype: Compared with germline, one end of the junction differs, possibly owing to a read error. The rearrangement uses TRBV10-3 and TRBJ1-6; D unclear. This CDR3 is built from 16 residues. Germline CDR1 is ENHRY and CDR2 is SYGVKD. The CDR3 here is CAISRISIGPDSPFHF. In DNA form, the CDR3 reads TGTGCCATCAGTAGAATCAGTATCGGACCAGATTCACCCTTCCACTTT.

The chain combines TRBV7-2 with TRBJ2-1; D remains ambiguous. Germline CDR1 and CDR2: SGHTA and FQGNSA. The germline V and J ends were trimmed by 6 bases and 2 bases, with 5 bases remaining between them. CDR3 length: 12 amino acids. CDR3 residues: CASRTTYNEQFF. DNA of the CDR3: TGTGCCAGCAGGACCACCTACAATGAGCAGTTCTTC.

The rearrangement joins TRBV27 to TRBJ2-3; D call uncertain. The CDR3 covers 14 residues. The germline gives CDR1 MNHEY, CDR2 SMNVEV (reference sequence). V lost 5 bases, J lost 2 bases, and 11 bases lay in between. CDR3 residues: CASSVQAPTDTQYF. CDR3 nucleotides: TGTGCCAGCAGTGTGCAAGCGCCCACAGATACGCAGTATTTT.

The V gene is TRBV11-2, the J gene TRBJ2-5; TRBD2 agrees at 8 bases. Per the germline V gene, CDR1 is SGHAT and CDR2 is FQNNGV. The length of the CDR3 is 14 residues. V dropped 5 bases and J dropped 2; count of bases not matched to a gene: 4. The DNA for the CDR3 is TGTGCCAGCAGCCTTCAGCGGGGGCAAGAGACCCAGTACTTC. Translation: CASSLQRGQETQYF.

This clonotype was recorded a few times. The gene calls are TRBV29-1 and TRBJ2-1; D gene uncertain. There are 14 residues in the CDR3. The V gene's germline CDR1 is SQVTM and CDR2 ANQGSEA. V lost 4 bases and J 0 bases, leaving 10 bases between the germline ends. CDR3 in DNA: TGCAGCGTTGCCCCCCCCCCCTCCTACAATGAGCAGTTCTTC. Translating gives CSVAPPPSYNEQFF.

This clonotype has just a few counts. CDR3 in DNA: TGTGCCAGCAGCGTAGCTGAAGAAAGGAGCACAGATACGCAGTATTTT. Amino acid sequence: CASSVAEERSTDTQYF. The chain joins TRBV9 to TRBJ2-3; D gene uncertain. CDR1 SGDLS and CDR2 YYNGEE come from the germline V gene. CDR3 length: 16 residues. Trimming left V 0 bases short and J 0 bases short, with 11 bases between. The whole variable domain, remainder taken from reference TRBV9 and TRBJ2-3, is DSGVTQTPKHLITATGQRVTLRCSPRSGDLSVYWYQQSLDQGLQFLIQYYNGEERAKGNILERFSAQQFPDLHSELNLSSLELGDSALYFCASSVAEERSTDTQYFGPGTRLTVL.

The CDR3 protein is CASSPTEAQNYEQYF. In nucleotides, the CDR3 is TGTGCCAGCAGCCCGACGGAGGCCCAAAACTACGAGCAGTACTTC. V and J are TRBV7-8 and TRBJ2-4; perhaps TRBD2 as D (5 bases). The end of the DNA is better explained by TRBJ2-7, so the J call may be wrong. CDR3 size: 15 residues. Germline loops: CDR1 SGHVS, CDR2 FQNEAQ.

The chain combines TRBV28 with TRBJ2-4; possibly TRBD1 for D (5 bases). Gene TRBJ2-7 matches the end of the DNA better, so the J call may be wrong. Germline values: CDR1 MDHEN, CDR2 SYDVKM. The CDR3 consists of 15 residues. CDR3 sequence reads: CAGHQGVARIYEQYF. CDR3 DNA sequence: TGTGCCGGCCACCAAGGGGTAGCTAGAATCTACGAGCAGTACTTC.

This clonotype has a single count. The chain has TRBV14 and TRBJ2-1, with 7 bases aligning to TRBD1. Germline loops: CDR1 SGHDN, CDR2 FVKESK. J was trimmed by 8 bases and V by 1 base; bases with no gene match: 23. CDR3 length: 20 residues. CDR3 sequence (DNA): TGTGCCAGCAGCCAAGTTACCCCTACAGGGGCCATCTCAGCCTTCGATGAGCAGTTCTTC. This codes for CASSQVTPTGAISAFDEQFF. Full variable domain (missing parts from reference TRBV14 and TRBJ2-1): EAGVTQFPSHSVIEKGQTVTLRCDPISGHDNLYWYRRVMGKEIKFLLHFVKESKQDESGMPNNRFLAERTGGTYSTLKVQPAELEDSGVYFCASSQVTPTGAISAFDEQFFGPGTRLTVL.

The rearrangement uses TRBV9 and TRBJ2-7, with no clear D. Looked up from germline, CDR1 is SGDLS and CDR2 is YYNGEE. V gave up 1 base and J gave up 6 bases, with 11 bases separating them. The CDR3 consists of 13 residues. CDR3 sequence (DNA): TGTGCCAGCAGCGTATCGGTCCGGTCCGAGCAGTACTTC. Residues: CASSVSVRSEQYF. Complete variable domain (other parts from reference TRBV9 and TRBJ2-7): DSGVTQTPKHLITATGQRVTLRCSPRSGDLSVYWYQQSLDQGLQFLIQYYNGEERAKGNILERFSAQQFPDLHSELNLSSLELGDSALYFCASSVSVRSEQYFGPGTRLTVT.

This clonotype showed up just a few times. The rearrangement uses TRBV29-1 and TRBJ2-7; 8 nucleotides match TRBD1. The V gene end was trimmed by 8 bases and the J gene end by 0 bases; junction bases not matched to a gene: 15. This CDR3 spans 16 amino acids. Germline assignment: CDR1 SQVTM and CDR2 ANQGSEA. The DNA of the CDR3 is TGCAGCACCCAGGGGTCTGCAGGGGGCACCTCCTACGAGCAGTACTTC. As protein: CSTQGSAGGTSYEQYF.

This chain connects TRBV6-2 or TRBV6-3 to TRBJ2-1; TRBD2 aligns across 10 bases. V was clipped by 4 bases and J by 4 bases; unmatched bases: 13. This CDR3 region has 18 residues. CDR1 and CDR2 from the germline V gene are MNHEY and SVGEGT. The DNA of the CDR3 is TGTGCCAGCAGTTTCGATATTAGCGGGAGGTCTATTTACAATGAGCAGTTCTTC. This codes for CASSFDISGRSIYNEQFF.

The chain recombines TRBV20-1 with TRBJ2-5; tentative D call: TRBD2 (5 bases). V was pared by 4 bases and J by 1 base, with 13 bases between. Germline V gene lookup returns CDR1 DFQATT and CDR2 SNEGSKA (reference sequence). The CDR3 loop spans 14 amino acids. The DNA for the CDR3 is TGCAGTGCTATAACTAGTCTGGGCCAAGAGACCCAGTACTTC. As protein: CSAITSLGQETQYF.

The chain has TRBV7-2 and TRBJ2-5; D might be TRBD2 (6 bases). Between the trimmed V and J ends, which lost 5 bases and 2 bases, there was a span of 12 bases. Germline lookup yields CDR1 SGHTA and CDR2 FQGNSA. The CDR3 totals 14 residues. This CDR3 reads CASSVVGTQETQYF. CDR3 nucleotides: TGTGCCAGCAGCGTAGTGGGGACTCAAGAGACCCAGTACTTC.

Regarding this clonotype: The junction departs from germline at one end; a sequencing error may be responsible. The V and J genes are TRBV6-6 and TRBJ1-4; maybe TRBD1 (6 bases). The length of the CDR3 is 13 residues. Germline V gene sequence: CDR1 MNHNY, CDR2 SVGAGI (reference sequence). CDR3 in amino acids: CASSGTPHEKRFF. CDR3 nucleotide sequence: TGTGCCAGCAGCGGGACACCCCATGAAAAACGGTTTTTT.

In this sample, this clonotype turned up a few times. The V and J genes are TRBV30 and TRBJ2-5; D unclear. V was trimmed by 3 bases and J by 5 bases, leaving 7 bases between them. Germline-derived CDR1 and CDR2 are GTSNPN and SVGIG (reference sequence). This CDR3 has 11 residues. The CDR3 reads CAWSLSETQYF. The CDR3 nucleotides are TGTGCCTGGAGCCTAAGTGAGACCCAGTACTTC.

The chain carries TRBV2 and TRBJ2-7, with D hard to call. With 0 bases removed from V and 2 bases from J, the gap between germline ends came to 11 bases. The CDR3 is 15 amino acids. Germline V CDR1 and CDR2: SNHLY, FYNNEI. CDR3 nucleotides: TGTGCCAGCAGTGAAGCCAGGCCGAAGGCCTACGAGCAGTACTTC. It is translated as CASSEARPKAYEQYF.

This clonotype was counted only a few times. The gene calls are TRBV7-2 and TRBJ2-7, with 7 nucleotides matching TRBD2. With V trimmed by 5 bases and J by 0 bases, 16 bases remained unmatched. CDR3 length: 18 amino acids. Germline V gene sequence: CDR1 SGHTA, CDR2 FQGNSA. This CDR3 reads CASSHSFKPGGLSYEQYF. Here the CDR3 DNA reads TGTGCCAGCAGCCACTCATTCAAACCGGGGGGTCTCTCCTACGAGCAGTACTTC. Full variable domain (remainder filled in from reference TRBV7-2 and TRBJ2-7): GAGVSQSPSNKVTEKGKDVELRCDPISGHTALYWYRQSLGQGLEFLIYFQGNSAPDKSGLPSDRFSAERTGGSVSTLTIQRTQQEDSAVYLCASSHSFKPGGLSYEQYFGPGTRLTVT.

Many counts were recorded for this clonotype. The junction departs from germline at one end; a sequencing error may be responsible. The chain is built from TRBV5-1 and TRBJ2-3; no clear D gene. Germline CDR1 reads SGHRS; CDR2 reads YFSETQ. The CDR3 has 13 amino acids. DNA of the CDR3: TGTGCCAGCAGCCCCGGGAGCACAGATACGCAGTATTTT. Residues: CASSPGSTDTQYF.

The V call is TRBV24-1, the J call TRBJ2-4, with D perhaps matching TRBD1 (6 bases). The V end was cut by 3 bases, the J end by 2 bases, with 19 bases between. The CDR3 length is 18 residues. CDR1 and CDR2 (germline): KGHDR, SFDVKD. CDR3 bases: TGTGCCACCAGTGATCCAGCAGGGGTGGGGGAAACCAAAAACATTCAGTACTTC. The encoded protein is CATSDPAGVGETKNIQYF.

In this sample, this clonotype turned up once. CDR3 in amino acids: CASSLGLAYSNEQFF. Written as DNA, the CDR3 is TGTGCCAGCAGCCTGGGACTAGCGTACAGCAATGAGCAGTTCTTC. This chain joins TRBV7-6 and TRBJ2-1; the match to TRBD2 covers 10 bases. This CDR3 spans 15 amino acids. Germline lookup yields CDR1 SGHVS and CDR2 FNYEAQ. J lost 6 bases, V lost 5 bases, and 7 bases had no gene match.

In this sample, this clonotype turned up a few times. In DNA form, the CDR3 reads TGCGCCAGCAGCCAAGGATGGGGGCAGGTCCGAGAGCAGTACTTC. It yields the protein CASSQGWGQVREQYF. The chain is built from TRBV4-1 and TRBJ2-5; a weak D match, TRBD1 (6 bases). The V gene lost 1 base and the J gene lost 11 bases, with 20 bases spanning the gap. The germline V gene encodes CDR1 MGHRA and CDR2 YSYEKL. There are 15 residues in the CDR3.